This is a list of T cell receptor beta chains from one sample in a study of response to subunit inactivated influenza vaccine. TCRdb called the RT-PCR reads again in MiXCR, with one record for every CDR3 protein. The repertoire holds roughly 540,000 distinct CDR3 sequences, approximately 24% seen once, with 2.5% to 3.5% in the top ten. These sequences were also reported in another study, on T cells expressing NK-cell markers.

This material consisted of CD4+ T cells sorted from PBMCs, taken 11 to 12 days after vaccination. The receptors were sampled from a man aged 45-60 years who received an inactivated influenza vaccine. The conserved cysteine and the conserved F or W are not part of the CDR3 here.

v_call	j_call	cdr3_aa
TRBV20-1	TRBJ2-4	SAQQGAFGDIQY
TRBV7-8	TRBJ2-7	ASSLGFPDGPYEQY
TRBV7-6	TRBJ2-3	ASSRQQGPADTQY
TRBV6-5	TRBJ2-3	ASSYEASGTDTQY
TRBV3-1	TRBJ2-6	ASSLRTSYTAGANVLT
TRBV20-1	TRBJ1-1	SAPDRVKDAF
TRBV12-3/TRBV12-4	TRBJ2-7	ASSYRRAQY
TRBV5-6	TRBJ2-3	ASSLPLLGADTQY
TRBV29-1	TRBJ2-7	SVEGTAESSYEQY
TRBV3-1	TRBJ2-2	AASRGTGELF
TRBV20-1	TRBJ1-2	SASQGEGNYGYT
TRBV15	TRBJ2-1	ATSPKQGWNEQF
TRBV20-1	TRBJ1-4	SASRGGLSNEKLF
TRBV7-9	TRBJ2-7	ASSFPGQTEQY
TRBV7-8	TRBJ2-1	ASSRIGGNYNEQF
TRBV18	TRBJ2-1	ASSRTNGEDNEQF